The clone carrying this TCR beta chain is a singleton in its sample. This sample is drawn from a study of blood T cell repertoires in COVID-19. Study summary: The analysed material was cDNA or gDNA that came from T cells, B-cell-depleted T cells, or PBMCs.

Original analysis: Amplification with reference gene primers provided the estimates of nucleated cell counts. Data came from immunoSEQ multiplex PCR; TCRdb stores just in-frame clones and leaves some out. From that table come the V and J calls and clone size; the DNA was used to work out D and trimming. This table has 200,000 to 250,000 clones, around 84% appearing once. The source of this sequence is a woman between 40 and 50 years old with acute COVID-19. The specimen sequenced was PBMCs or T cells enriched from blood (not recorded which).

The CDR3 loop reads CASSQVQGSHGYTF. DNA for the CDR3: TGTGCCAGCAGCCAAGTTCAGGGCTCCCATGGCTACACCTTC. The chain uses TRBV3-1 (or the pseudogene TRBV3-2) and TRBJ1-2; weak D call: TRBD1 (5 bases). V lost 1 base, J lost 6 bases, and 12 bases lay in between. CDR3 length: 14 residues. CDR1 is LGHDT and CDR2 is YNNKEL in the germline V gene (reference sequence).